Below, 20 T cell receptor beta chains from the same sample are listed, as sequenced in a study of T cell responses to AZD1222 COVID-19 vaccine. The protocol was immunoSEQ multiplex PCR, while the TCRdb copy is restricted to in-frame clones and leaves out a portion. The data contain about 140,000 clones, around 90% of them singletons. Material: peripheral blood, obtained 28 days after the second AZD1222 dose. Every receptor here comes from an adult who received the AZD1222 COVID-19 vaccine.

This chain joins TRBV3-1 (or the pseudogene TRBV3-2) and TRBJ2-5; no clear D gene. Trimming took off 4 bases at V and 4 bases at J, with 7 bases between the two ends. The CDR3 is 12 residues long. Germline V gene data show CDR1 as LGHDT and CDR2 as YNNKEL (reference sequence). This CDR3 is CASSLLGETQYF. CDR3 coding DNA: TGTGCCAGCAGCCTACTGGGAGAGACCCAGTACTTC.

J is TRBJ1-2 and V is TRBV6-5; D is perhaps TRBD1 (5 bases). Trimming pared 7 bases from V and 2 bases from J, leaving 14 bases between. The CDR3 has 14 amino acids. Looked up from germline, CDR1 is MNHEY and CDR2 is SVGAGI. Here the CDR3 reads CASIPLGQNYGYTF. The CDR3 DNA sequence: TGTGCCAGCATCCCCCTCGGACAAAACTATGGCTACACCTTC.

The chain combines TRBV4-3 with TRBJ2-7; TRBD1 or TRBD2 may be the D gene (6 bases each). This CDR3 spans 16 amino acids. In germline, CDR1 is LGHNA, CDR2 YSLEER. Deletions cut 0 bases from V and 6 bases from J, with 18 bases between. This CDR3 is CASSQDPSRGRTEQYF. In nucleotides, the CDR3 is TGCGCCAGCAGCCAAGATCCTTCCCGGGGGCGTACCGAGCAGTACTTC.

This clone occurred a few times. The V and J genes are TRBV5-4 and TRBJ1-2; TRBD1 matches at 8 bases. Unmatched junction bases numbered 2, after V lost 0 bases and J lost 4 bases. CDR1 SGHNT and CDR2 YYREEE come from the germline V gene (reference sequence). The CDR3 is made up of 14 amino acids. The CDR3 nucleotides read TGTGCCAGCAGCTTGGTTGACAGGGGCTATGGCTACACCTTC. Amino acid sequence: CASSLVDRGYGYTF.

The J gene is TRBJ2-7, the V gene TRBV28; 7 nucleotides agree with TRBD2. This CDR3 has 15 amino acids. V shed 4 bases, J shed 4 bases, and the junction held 10 bases outside the gene matches. Germline CDR1 MDHEN, CDR2 SYDVKM. The CDR3 sequence: CASSYGLDGTYEQYF. The DNA for the CDR3 is TGTGCCAGCAGTTACGGACTAGATGGTACGTACGAGCAGTACTTC.

J is TRBJ1-6 and V is TRBV6-6; 7 positions match TRBD1. The CDR3 runs to 13 residues. V shed 0 bases, J shed 14 bases, and the junction held 4 bases outside the gene matches. Per the germline V gene, CDR1 is MNHNY and CDR2 is SVGAGI (reference sequence). The CDR3 DNA follows: TGTGCCAGCAGTTACTCAAACCAGGGGGCCCTCCACTTT. It translates to CASSYSNQGALHF.

The rearrangement joins TRBV5-1 to TRBJ1-1; D is unclear. V shed 0 bases and J shed 0 bases, with 12 bases lying between them. The CDR3 contains 16 residues. The germline V gene has CDR1 SGHRS and CDR2 YFSETQ. The CDR3 reads CASSLDLLYMNTEAFF. CDR3 nucleotides: TGCGCCAGCAGCTTGGACCTCCTCTACATGAACACTGAAGCTTTCTTT.

This clone came up once. The gene calls are TRBV5-1 and TRBJ2-2; weak D call: TRBD1 (5 bases). Germline V lookup: CDR1 SGHRS, CDR2 YFSETQ. With 4 bases removed from V and 3 bases from J, the gap between germline ends came to 16 bases. The CDR3 has 16 residues. CDR3 sequence (DNA): TGCGCCAGCAGCGCAGGTCGTGACAGCCACACCGGGGAGCTGTTTTTT. It encodes CASSAGRDSHTGELFF.

This clone came up once. V usage is TRBV15 and J usage is TRBJ2-3; D is possibly TRBD1 (7 bases). The CDR3 consists of 15 residues. The V end was cut by 3 bases, the J end by 4 bases, with 14 bases between. The germline gives CDR1 LNHNV, CDR2 YYDKDF (reference sequence). The CDR3 is CATSRGGGTADTQYF. Written as DNA, the CDR3 is TGTGCCACCAGCAGGGGTGGGGGGACAGCAGATACGCAGTATTTT.

The J gene is TRBJ1-3, the V gene TRBV2; 7 bases align to TRBD1. Germline V gene sequence: CDR1 SNHLY, CDR2 FYNNEI. This CDR3 contains 18 residues. V gave up 6 bases and J gave up 1 base; unmatched junction bases: 15. For the CDR3, the DNA is TGTGCCAGCAGATCCGCCAGGGACAGTGACTCTTCTGGAAACACCATATATTTT. It specifies CASRSARDSDSSGNTIYF.

The V gene is TRBV27, the J gene TRBJ2-1, with 10 bases that match TRBD2. V lost 5 bases to trimming and J lost 4 bases; unmatched junction nucleotides: 20. Germline V CDR1 and CDR2: MNHEY, SMNVEV (reference sequence). This CDR3 comprises 20 residues. CDR3: CASSPLTSRASGSRYNEQFF. CDR3 sequence (DNA): TGTGCCAGCAGTCCCCTAACCTCCAGGGCTAGCGGGAGTCGGTACAATGAGCAGTTCTTC.

This clone was recorded only once. The chain is built from TRBV5-1 and TRBJ2-1; maybe TRBD1 (5 bases). The germline V gene encodes CDR1 SGHRS and CDR2 YFSETQ. V lost 4 bases, J lost 1 base, and 9 bases lay in between. This CDR3 is 14 amino acids long. The CDR3 is CASSPGISYNEQFF. CDR3 nucleotides: TGCGCCAGCAGCCCAGGGATATCCTACAATGAGCAGTTCTTC. Variable domain in full (rest from reference TRBV5-1 and TRBJ2-1): KAGVTQTPRYLIKTRGQQVTLSCSPISGHRSVSWYQQTPGQGLQFLFEYFSETQRNKGNFPGRFSGRQFSNSRSEMNVSTLELGDSALYLCASSPGISYNEQFFGPGTRLTVL.

The V call is TRBV19, the J call TRBJ1-1; unclear D gene. Trimming left V 5 bases short and J 9 bases short, with 13 bases between. This CDR3 spans 12 amino acids. Looked up from germline, CDR1 is LNHDA and CDR2 is SQIVND (reference sequence). The CDR3 DNA follows: TGTGCCAGTAGTTCGGCAGCTGGGAAAGCTTTCTTT. Protein sequence: CASSSAAGKAFF.

J is TRBJ1-2 and V is TRBV28; the D is unclear. The V gene lost 8 bases and the J gene lost 8 bases, with 15 bases spanning the gap. Germline V CDR1 and CDR2: MDHEN, SYDVKM. This CDR3 is 12 amino acids long. The DNA of the CDR3 is TGTGCCAGCTGGGAGACGGGTTACGGCTACACCTTC. This codes for CASWETGYGYTF.

Turning to this clone: Other DNA variants within this sample encode the same CDR3. This chain uses TRBV12-3 or TRBV12-4 with TRBJ1-1; TRBD1 might be the D (5 bases). V lost 0 bases and J 5 bases, leaving 7 bases between the germline ends. CDR3 length: 13 amino acids. The CDR3 region is CASSLAGGTEAFF. The CDR3 region has the DNA TGTGCCAGCAGTTTAGCTGGGGGAACTGAAGCTTTCTTT.

The CDR3 sequence is CASSVHTEAFF. The CDR3 coding sequence is TGTGCCAGCAGCGTACACACTGAAGCTTTCTTT. The chain uses TRBV13 and TRBJ1-1, with D unclear. V was shortened by 5 bases and J by 3 bases, with 4 bases between the two germline ends. The CDR3 is made up of 11 amino acids. The germline V gene encodes CDR1 PRHDT and CDR2 FYEKMQ (reference sequence).

The chain has TRBV6-2 or TRBV6-3 and TRBJ2-2, with 7 bases fitting TRBD1. Per the germline V gene, CDR1 is MNHEY and CDR2 is SVGEGT. CDR3 length: 16 amino acids. V dropped 1 base and J dropped 7; count of bases not matched to a gene: 9. The CDR3 loop is CASSYYFRGPGGELFF. The CDR3 nucleotides read TGTGCCAGCAGTTACTACTTTAGGGGGCCCGGCGGGGAGCTGTTTTTT.

This clone was detected only once. The chain recombines TRBV6-5 with TRBJ1-2; 7 nucleotides line up with TRBD1. This CDR3 has 16 amino acids. CDR1 MNHEY and CDR2 SVGAGI come from the germline V gene. J was trimmed by 8 bases and V by 0 bases; bases with no gene match: 12. The CDR3 protein is CASSYSTLGGWEGYTF. The CDR3 region has the DNA TGTGCCAGCAGTTACTCGACCCTAGGGGGCTGGGAGGGCTACACCTTC.

This clone was detected only a few times. The V call is TRBV19, the J call TRBJ2-5; 14 bases are a match to TRBD2. The CDR3 has 16 residues. Germline V gene sequence: CDR1 LNHDA, CDR2 SQIVND (reference sequence). V dropped 5 bases and J dropped 5; count of bases not matched to a gene: 7. The DNA of the CDR3 is TGTGCCAGTAGTCCAGGGACTAGCGGGAGAGGGGAGACCCAGTACTTC. Protein sequence: CASSPGTSGRGETQYF.

The V call is TRBV18, the J call TRBJ1-3; D unresolved. With 2 bases removed from V and 4 bases from J, the gap between germline ends came to 9 bases. Per germline, CDR1 KGHSH and CDR2 LQKENI. The CDR3 loop spans 14 amino acids. The CDR3 loop is CASSPADGGNTIYF. The CDR3 nucleotides are TGTGCCAGCTCACCAGCGGACGGCGGAAACACCATATATTTT. Variable domain in full (rest from reference TRBV18 and TRBJ1-3): NAGVMQNPRHLVRRRGQEARLRCSPMKGHSHVYWYRQLPEEGLKFMVYLQKENIIDESGMPKERFSAEFPKEGPSILRIQQVVRGDSAAYFCASSPADGGNTIYFGEGSWLTVV.